These 17 T cell receptor beta chains came from one sample sequenced in a study of OX40 agonist ivuxolimab in advanced cancers. Clones were sequenced by immunoSEQ multiplex PCR, and TCRdb holds only the in-frame ones, with some missing. The data show tens of thousands of clones, roughly 82% seen once. This material consisted of CD4+ or CD8+ T cells sorted from blood, taken in a trial of the OX40 agonist ivuxolimab. The receptor source for this set is an adult with an advanced solid tumor such as melanoma, head and neck, liver or kidney cancer.

V is TRBV10-3 and J is TRBJ2-3, with unresolved D. CDR1 is ENHRY, CDR2 SYGVKD, per germline. The ends were cut back, 7 bases at V and 10 bases at J, with 18 bases in the middle. The CDR3 loop spans 13 amino acids. The CDR3 sequence is CAIMANSNPAQYF. The DNA of the CDR3 is TGTGCCATCATGGCCAATTCAAACCCAGCGCAGTATTTT.

This clone was counted only a few times. The V call is TRBV19, the J call TRBJ2-2; TRBD1 is a possible D gene (6 bases). V lost 10 bases to trimming and J lost 7 bases, with 25 bases between them. Germline CDR1 reads LNHDA; CDR2 reads SQIVND (reference sequence). This CDR3 contains 16 residues. CDR3 DNA sequence: TGTGCCACTGCAAACGGTCCAACAGGGACCCGCGGGGAGCTGTTTTTT. Translated, it gives CATANGPTGTRGELFF.

In its sample, this clone is hyperexpanded. The chain employs TRBV28 and TRBJ1-1, with a possible D match to TRBD1 (5 bases). V lost 2 bases to trimming and J lost 4 bases, with 11 bases between them. The CDR3 runs 14 residues. CDR1 MDHEN and CDR2 SYDVKM come from the germline V gene. CDR3 DNA sequence: TGTGCCAGCAGTTTACCACAGGTCCCCACTGAAGCTTTCTTT. Amino acid sequence: CASSLPQVPTEAFF.

The chain combines TRBV27 with TRBJ2-3; 10 positions agree with TRBD2. V lost 6 bases, J lost 2 bases, and 5 bases stayed unmatched. Germline V CDR1 and CDR2: MNHEY, SMNVEV (reference sequence). This CDR3 comprises 15 residues. Here the CDR3 DNA reads TGTGCCAGCAGCCTTAGCGGGAGGTTCACAGATACGCAGTATTTT. Translating gives CASSLSGRFTDTQYF.

The rearrangement links TRBV18 to TRBJ1-1; D ambiguous. V lost 5 bases to trimming and J lost 4 bases, with 14 bases between them. This CDR3 is built from 14 residues. In germline, CDR1 is KGHSH, CDR2 LQKENI. CDR3: CASSGGGVGTEAFF. CDR3 nucleotide sequence: TGTGCCAGCTCAGGAGGTGGGGTGGGCACTGAAGCTTTCTTT.

The chain recombines TRBV11-2 with TRBJ2-5; D remains ambiguous. The CDR3 length is 15 residues. The V end was cut by 5 bases, the J end by 4 bases, with 17 bases between. From germline, CDR1 is SGHAT and CDR2 FQNNGV. This CDR3 reads CASSPLGQTGETQYF. CDR3 nucleotide sequence: TGTGCCAGCAGCCCTCTCGGGCAAACGGGAGAGACCCAGTACTTC.

The V gene is TRBV30, the J gene TRBJ2-5; D not certain. Germline CDR1 and CDR2: GTSNPN and SVGIG (reference sequence). The length of the CDR3 is 13 residues. The V gene lost 4 bases and the J gene lost 5 bases, with 14 bases spanning the gap. The CDR3: CAWTLLGRETQYF. In DNA, the CDR3 is TGTGCCTGGACCCTTTTGGGTAGGGAGACCCAGTACTTC.

This clone was observed a single time. V and J are TRBV30 and TRBJ1-4; 7 positions agree with TRBD1. The CDR3 loop spans 13 amino acids. Per germline, CDR1 GTSNPN and CDR2 SVGIG (reference sequence). The V segment lost 5 bases and the J segment 3 bases; nucleotides outside the gene matches: 3. CDR3 loop: CAWQTGPNEKLFF. CDR3 DNA sequence: TGTGCCTGGCAGACAGGGCCTAATGAAAAACTGTTTTTT.

This clone was found a few times. The genes are TRBV29-1 and TRBJ1-2; TRBD1 might be the D (6 bases). Germline values: CDR1 SQVTM, CDR2 ANQGSEA. Trimming shortened V by 7 bases and J by 6 bases, and 18 bases separated the two germline ends. This CDR3 comprises 13 residues. CDR3 protein: CSALSGSGDGYTF. In DNA, the CDR3 is TGCAGCGCCCTTTCGGGGTCAGGGGATGGCTACACCTTC.

The V call is TRBV5-6, the J call TRBJ2-5; a possible D gene is TRBD2 (6 bases). Germline lookup yields CDR1 SGHDT and CDR2 YYEEEE. This CDR3 is built from 14 residues. Trimming shortened V by 5 bases and J by 3 bases, and 14 bases separated the two germline ends. CDR3 in amino acids: CASRMGGGKETQYF. CDR3 nucleotide sequence: TGTGCCAGCAGGATGGGGGGAGGAAAAGAGACCCAGTACTTC.

V is TRBV27 and J is TRBJ2-7; possibly TRBD1 for D (6 bases). V lost 6 bases and J 7 bases, leaving 16 bases between the germline ends. The V gene's germline CDR1 is MNHEY and CDR2 SMNVEV (reference sequence). There are 13 residues in the CDR3. This CDR3 reads CASRQGSLREQYF. CDR3 nucleotides: TGTGCCAGCAGACAGGGTTCTCTTCGGGAGCAGTACTTC.

The chain uses TRBV27 and TRBJ2-2; D ambiguous. CDR1 and CDR2 (germline): MNHEY, SMNVEV (reference sequence). The CDR3 has 14 amino acids. V lost 2 bases and J 6 bases, leaving 10 bases between the germline ends. As DNA, the CDR3 is TGTGCCAGCAGTTTAAGAGCTGGCGCCGGGGAGCTGTTTTTT. Translated: CASSLRAGAGELFF.

The rearrangement uses TRBV11-1 and TRBJ2-3; 9 nucleotides line up with TRBD2. CDR1 SGHAT and CDR2 FQDESV come from the germline V gene (reference sequence). The CDR3 contains 16 residues. After removal of 4 bases from V and 5 bases from J, the junction contained 10 bases not matched to a gene. The CDR3 sequence: CASSSTGAGGGDTQYF. CDR3 nucleotide sequence: TGTGCCAGCAGCTCCACAGGAGCGGGAGGTGGAGATACGCAGTATTTT.

The V and J genes are TRBV27 and TRBJ1-2, with TRBD1 as a possible D gene (6 bases). The CDR3 is made up of 14 amino acids. In germline, CDR1 is MNHEY, CDR2 SMNVEV (reference sequence). The ends were cut back, 2 bases at V and 7 bases at J, with 14 bases in the middle. The DNA for the CDR3 is TGTGCCAGCAGTTTAGAGTTCAGGGGTGGTGGCTACACCTTC. Translating gives CASSLEFRGGGYTF.

V usage is TRBV7-9 and J usage is TRBJ2-7, with 10 bases lining up with TRBD1. This CDR3 spans 14 amino acids. With V trimmed by 7 bases and J by 4 bases, 7 bases remained unmatched. Germline lookup yields CDR1 SEHNR and CDR2 FQNEAQ (reference sequence). In DNA form, the CDR3 reads TGTGCCAGCACCGGGACAGGGGCGAGGTACGAGCAGTACTTC. This sequence encodes CASTGTGARYEQYF.

This clone was seen a few times. The CDR3 sequence: CASSVSGGVNYGYTF. The CDR3 region has the DNA TGTGCCAGCAGCGTATCAGGGGGGGTTAACTATGGCTACACCTTC. This rearrangement joins TRBV9 to TRBJ1-2, with 7 bases identical to TRBD1. J lost 1 base, V lost 1 base, and 4 bases had no gene match. The CDR3 has 15 amino acids. From germline, CDR1 is SGDLS and CDR2 YYNGEE.

The chain employs TRBV7-9 and TRBJ1-5; D not certain. CDR3 size: 14 residues. CDR1 SEHNR and CDR2 FQNEAQ come from the germline V gene (reference sequence). The V gene lost 1 base and the J gene lost 6 bases, with 10 bases spanning the gap. CDR3 region: CASSLGGGSQPQHF. In DNA form, the CDR3 reads TGTGCCAGCAGCTTAGGGGGAGGTTCTCAGCCCCAGCATTTT.